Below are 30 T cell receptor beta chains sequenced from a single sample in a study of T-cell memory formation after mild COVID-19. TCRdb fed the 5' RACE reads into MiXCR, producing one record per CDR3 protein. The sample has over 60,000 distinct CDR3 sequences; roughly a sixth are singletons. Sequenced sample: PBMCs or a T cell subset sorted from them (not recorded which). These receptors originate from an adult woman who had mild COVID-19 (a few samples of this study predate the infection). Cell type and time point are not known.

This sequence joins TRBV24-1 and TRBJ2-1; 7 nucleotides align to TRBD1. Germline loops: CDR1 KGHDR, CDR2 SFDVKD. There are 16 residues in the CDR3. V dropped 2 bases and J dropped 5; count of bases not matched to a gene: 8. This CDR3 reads CATSDWGRGGHNEQFF. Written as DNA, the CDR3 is TGTGCCACCAGTGATTGGGGGAGAGGGGGCCACAATGAGCAGTTCTTC.

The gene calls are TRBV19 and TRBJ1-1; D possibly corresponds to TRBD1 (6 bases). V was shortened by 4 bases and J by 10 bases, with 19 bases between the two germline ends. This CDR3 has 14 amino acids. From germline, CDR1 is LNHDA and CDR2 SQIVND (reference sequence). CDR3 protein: CASSTSAGGPGAFF. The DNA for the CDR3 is TGTGCCAGTAGTACCTCAGCCGGGGGGCCGGGAGCTTTCTTT. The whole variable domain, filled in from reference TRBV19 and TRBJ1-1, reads DGGITQSPKYLFRKEGQNVTLSCEQNLNHDAMYWYRQDPGQGLRLIYYSQIVNDFQKGDIAEGYSVSREKKESFPLTVTSAQKNPTAFYLCASSTSAGGPGAFFGQGTRLTVV.

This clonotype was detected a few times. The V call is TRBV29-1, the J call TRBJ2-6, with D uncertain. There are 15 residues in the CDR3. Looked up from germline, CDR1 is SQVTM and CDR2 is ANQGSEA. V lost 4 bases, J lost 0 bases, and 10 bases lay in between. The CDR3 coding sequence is TGCAGCGTTGGCGGCTGGGTCTCTGGGGCCAACGTCCTGACTTTC. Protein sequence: CSVGGWVSGANVLTF.

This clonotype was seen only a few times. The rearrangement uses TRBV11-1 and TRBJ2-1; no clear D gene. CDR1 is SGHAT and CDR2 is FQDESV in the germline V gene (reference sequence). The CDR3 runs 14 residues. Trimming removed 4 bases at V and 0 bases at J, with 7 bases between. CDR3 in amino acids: CASSSASSYNEQFF. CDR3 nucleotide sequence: TGTGCCAGCAGCTCTGCGAGCTCCTACAATGAGCAGTTCTTC. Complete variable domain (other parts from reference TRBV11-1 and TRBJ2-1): EAEVAQSPRYKITEKSQAVAFWCDPISGHATLYWYRQILGQGPELLVQFQDESVVDDSQLPKDRFSAERLKGVDSTLKIQPAELGDSAMYLCASSSASSYNEQFFGPGTRLTVL.

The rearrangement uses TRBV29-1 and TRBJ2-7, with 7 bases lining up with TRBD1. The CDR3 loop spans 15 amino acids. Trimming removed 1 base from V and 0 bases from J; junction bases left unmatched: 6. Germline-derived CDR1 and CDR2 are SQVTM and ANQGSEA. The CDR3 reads CSVEGEGASSYEQYF. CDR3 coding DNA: TGCAGCGTTGAAGGAGAGGGGGCAAGCTCCTACGAGCAGTACTTC.

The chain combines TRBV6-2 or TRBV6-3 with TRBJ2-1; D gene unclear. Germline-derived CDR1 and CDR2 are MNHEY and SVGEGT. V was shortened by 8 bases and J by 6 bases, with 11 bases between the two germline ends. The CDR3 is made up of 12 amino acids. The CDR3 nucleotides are TGTGCCAGCTCTTCACGCGTCAATGAGCAGTTCTTC. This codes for CASSSRVNEQFF.

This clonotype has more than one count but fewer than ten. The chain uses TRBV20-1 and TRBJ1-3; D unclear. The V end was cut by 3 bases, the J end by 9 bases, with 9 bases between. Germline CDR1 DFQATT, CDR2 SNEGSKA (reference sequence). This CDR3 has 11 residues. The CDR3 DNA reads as TGCAGTGCTAGTCCCGGTGGCACCATATATTTT. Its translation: CSASPGGTIYF.

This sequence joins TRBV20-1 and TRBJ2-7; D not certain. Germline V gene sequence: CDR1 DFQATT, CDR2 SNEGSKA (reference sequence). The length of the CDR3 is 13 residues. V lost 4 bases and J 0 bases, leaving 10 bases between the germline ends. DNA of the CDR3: TGCAGTGCTACATCACTGCTCTCCTACGAGCAGTACTTC. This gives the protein CSATSLLSYEQYF.

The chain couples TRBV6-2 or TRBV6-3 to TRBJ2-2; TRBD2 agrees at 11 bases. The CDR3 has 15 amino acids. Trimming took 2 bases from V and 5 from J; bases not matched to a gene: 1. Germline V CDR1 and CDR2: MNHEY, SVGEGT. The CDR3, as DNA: TGTGCCAGCAGTTACCTAGCGGGAGGAACCGGGGAGCTGTTTTTT. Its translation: CASSYLAGGTGELFF.

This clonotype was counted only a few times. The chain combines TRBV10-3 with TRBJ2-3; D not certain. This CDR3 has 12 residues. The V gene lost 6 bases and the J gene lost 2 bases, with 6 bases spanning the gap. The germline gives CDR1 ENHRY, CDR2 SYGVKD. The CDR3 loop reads CAISPPTDTQYF. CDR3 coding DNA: TGTGCCATCAGCCCCCCCACAGATACGCAGTATTTT.

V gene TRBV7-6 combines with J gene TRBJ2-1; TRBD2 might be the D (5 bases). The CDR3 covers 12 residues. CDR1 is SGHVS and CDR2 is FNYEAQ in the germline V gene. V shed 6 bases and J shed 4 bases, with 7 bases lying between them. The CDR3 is CASRGVYNEQFF. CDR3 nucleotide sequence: TGTGCCAGCAGGGGAGTATACAATGAGCAGTTCTTC.

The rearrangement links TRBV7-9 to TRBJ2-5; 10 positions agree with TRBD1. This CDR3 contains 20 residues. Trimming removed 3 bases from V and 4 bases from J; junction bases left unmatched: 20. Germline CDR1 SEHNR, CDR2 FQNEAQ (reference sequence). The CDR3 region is CASSFVPAVWGQGTRETQYF. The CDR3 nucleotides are TGTGCCAGCAGCTTTGTTCCCGCCGTATGGGGACAGGGGACGCGAGAGACCCAGTACTTC.

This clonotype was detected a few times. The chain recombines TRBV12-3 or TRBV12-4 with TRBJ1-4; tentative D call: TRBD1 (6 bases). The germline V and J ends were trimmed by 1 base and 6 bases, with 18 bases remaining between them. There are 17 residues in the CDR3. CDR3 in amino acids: CASSLVASGGRDEKLFF. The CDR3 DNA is TGTGCCAGCAGTTTAGTCGCGTCCGGGGGGCGCGATGAAAAACTGTTTTTT.

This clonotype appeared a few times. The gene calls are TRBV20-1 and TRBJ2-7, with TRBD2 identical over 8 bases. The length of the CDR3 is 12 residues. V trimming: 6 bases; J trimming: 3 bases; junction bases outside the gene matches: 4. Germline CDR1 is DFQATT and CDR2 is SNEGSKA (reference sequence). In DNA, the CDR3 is TGCAGTGCCAGACTAGCGCGCTACGAGCAGTACTTC. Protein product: CSARLARYEQYF.

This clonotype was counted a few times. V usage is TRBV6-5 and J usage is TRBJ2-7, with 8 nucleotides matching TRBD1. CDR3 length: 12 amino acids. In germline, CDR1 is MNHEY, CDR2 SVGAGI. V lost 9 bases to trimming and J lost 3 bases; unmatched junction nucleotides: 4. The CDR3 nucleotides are TGTGCCAGTTCAGGGGGCTACTACGAGCAGTACTTC. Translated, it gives CASSGGYYEQYF.

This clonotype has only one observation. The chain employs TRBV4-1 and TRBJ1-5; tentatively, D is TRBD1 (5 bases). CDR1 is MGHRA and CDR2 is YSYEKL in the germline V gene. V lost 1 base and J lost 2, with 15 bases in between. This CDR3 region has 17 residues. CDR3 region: CASSQGFVGEGNQPQHF. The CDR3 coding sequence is TGCGCCAGCAGCCAAGGATTTGTAGGGGAAGGCAATCAGCCCCAGCATTTT.

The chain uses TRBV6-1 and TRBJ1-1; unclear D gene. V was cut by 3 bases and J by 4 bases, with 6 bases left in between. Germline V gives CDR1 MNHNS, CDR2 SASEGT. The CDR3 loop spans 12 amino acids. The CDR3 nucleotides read TGTGCCAGCAGTGAGCTAGCCACTGAAGCTTTCTTT. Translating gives CASSELATEAFF.

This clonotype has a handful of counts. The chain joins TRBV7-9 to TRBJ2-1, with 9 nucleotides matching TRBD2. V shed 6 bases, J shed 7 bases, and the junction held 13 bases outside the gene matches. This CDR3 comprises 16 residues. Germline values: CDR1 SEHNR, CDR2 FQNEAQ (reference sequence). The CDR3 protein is CASSAYGGRAVNEQFF. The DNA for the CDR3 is TGTGCCAGCAGTGCTTATGGCGGGAGGGCCGTAAATGAGCAGTTCTTC.

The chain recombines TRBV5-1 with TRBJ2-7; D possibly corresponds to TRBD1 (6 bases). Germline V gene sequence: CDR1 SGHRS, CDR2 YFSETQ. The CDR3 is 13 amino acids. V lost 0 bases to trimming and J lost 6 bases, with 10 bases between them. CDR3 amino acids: CASSLDPTGEQYV. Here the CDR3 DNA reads TGCGCCAGCAGCTTGGACCCGACAGGCGAGCAGTACGTC.

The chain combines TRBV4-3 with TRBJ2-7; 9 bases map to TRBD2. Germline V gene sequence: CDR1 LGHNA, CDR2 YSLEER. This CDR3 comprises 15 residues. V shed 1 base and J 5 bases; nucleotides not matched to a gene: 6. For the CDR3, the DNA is TGCGCCAGCAGCCAAGGGCGGGAGGGAGGCCACGAGCAGTACTTC. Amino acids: CASSQGREGGHEQYF.

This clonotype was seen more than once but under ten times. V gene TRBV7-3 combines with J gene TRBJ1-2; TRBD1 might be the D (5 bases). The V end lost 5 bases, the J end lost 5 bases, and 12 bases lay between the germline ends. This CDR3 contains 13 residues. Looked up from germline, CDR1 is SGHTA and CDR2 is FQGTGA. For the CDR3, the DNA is TGTGCCAGCAGCAGCGGGACCGCTTATGGCTACACCTTC. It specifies CASSSGTAYGYTF.

CDR3 amino acids: CSAPPGGPPTDTQYF. The CDR3 bases are TGCAGTGCCCCACCGGGGGGGCCCCCCACAGATACGCAGTATTTT. The chain uses TRBV20-1 and TRBJ2-3; TRBD2 matches at 8 bases. The CDR3 loop spans 15 amino acids. The V gene end was trimmed by 6 bases and the J gene end by 2 bases; junction bases not matched to a gene: 10. The germline gives CDR1 DFQATT, CDR2 SNEGSKA (reference sequence).

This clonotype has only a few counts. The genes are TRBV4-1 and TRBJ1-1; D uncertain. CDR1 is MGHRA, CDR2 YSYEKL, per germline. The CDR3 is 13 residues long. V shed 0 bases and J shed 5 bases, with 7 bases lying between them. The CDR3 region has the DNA TGCGCCAGCAGCCAAGATCTTGGGACTGAAGCTTTCTTT. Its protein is CASSQDLGTEAFF.

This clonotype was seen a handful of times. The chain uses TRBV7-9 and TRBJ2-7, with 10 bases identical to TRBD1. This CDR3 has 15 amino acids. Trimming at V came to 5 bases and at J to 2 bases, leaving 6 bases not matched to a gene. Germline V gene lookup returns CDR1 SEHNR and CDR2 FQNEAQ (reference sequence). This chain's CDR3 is CASSPRDRGPYEQYF. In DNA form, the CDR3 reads TGTGCCAGCAGCCCACGGGACAGGGGTCCCTACGAGCAGTACTTC.

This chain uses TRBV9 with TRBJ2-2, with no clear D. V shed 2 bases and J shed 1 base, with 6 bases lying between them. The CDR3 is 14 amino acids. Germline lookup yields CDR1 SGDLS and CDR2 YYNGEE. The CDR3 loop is CASSVSWNTGELFF. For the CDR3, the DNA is TGTGCCAGCAGCGTCAGCTGGAACACCGGGGAGCTGTTTTTT.

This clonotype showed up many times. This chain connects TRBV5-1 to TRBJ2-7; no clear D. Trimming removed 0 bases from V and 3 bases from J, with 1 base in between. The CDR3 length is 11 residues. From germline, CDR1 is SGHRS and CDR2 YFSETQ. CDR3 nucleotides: TGCGCCAGCAGCTTGGTCTACGAGCAGTACTTC. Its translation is CASSLVYEQYF.

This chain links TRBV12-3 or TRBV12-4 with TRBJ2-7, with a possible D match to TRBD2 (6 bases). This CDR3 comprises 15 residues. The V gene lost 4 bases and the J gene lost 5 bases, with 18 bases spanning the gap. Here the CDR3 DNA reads TGTGCCAGCAGTTCCCCGGGACTGCGGGGCCACGAGCAGTACTTC. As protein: CASSSPGLRGHEQYF.

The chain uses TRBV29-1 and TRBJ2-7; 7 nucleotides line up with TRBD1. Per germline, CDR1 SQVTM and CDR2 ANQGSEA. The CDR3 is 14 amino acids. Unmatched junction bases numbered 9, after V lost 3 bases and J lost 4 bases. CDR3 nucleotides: TGCAGCGTTGAGTTAGCAGGCAGGGGGTACGAGCAGTACTTC. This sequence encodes CSVELAGRGYEQYF.

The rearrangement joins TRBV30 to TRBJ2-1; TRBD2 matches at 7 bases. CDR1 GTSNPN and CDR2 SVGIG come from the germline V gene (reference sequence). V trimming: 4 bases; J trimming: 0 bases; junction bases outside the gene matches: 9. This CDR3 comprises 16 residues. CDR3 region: CAWTPGGRGSYNEQFF. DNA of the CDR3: TGTGCCTGGACCCCCGGCGGGAGAGGCTCCTACAATGAGCAGTTCTTC.

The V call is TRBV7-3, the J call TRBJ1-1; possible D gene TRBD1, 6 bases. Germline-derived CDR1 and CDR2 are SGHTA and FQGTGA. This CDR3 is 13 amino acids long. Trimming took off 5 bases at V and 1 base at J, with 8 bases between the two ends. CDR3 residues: CASSPTGNTEAFF. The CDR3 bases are TGTGCCAGCAGCCCGACAGGGAACACTGAAGCTTTCTTT.